This is a list of T cell receptor beta chains from one sample in a study of blood T cell repertoires in COVID-19. Libraries were prepared by immunoSEQ multiplex PCR; TCRdb keeps only in-frame clonotypes and omits some of them. The sample includes about 400,000 clones, over 75% of them seen just once. Material: PBMCs or T cells enriched from blood (not recorded which). All receptors come from a woman aged 40-49 years with acute COVID-19. Both conserved end residues are part of each CDR3. A D gene is named only where the DNA matches it firmly. Clone size is shown for a subset of rows, as once, few, many or a class of expanded clone.

J gene: TRBJ2-7; D gene: -; clone size: -; V gene: TRBV30; CDR3 DNA: TGTGCCTGGACCTGGGCAGGGGCTACCTACGAGCAGTACTTC; CDR3 protein: CAWTWAGATYEQYF
J gene: TRBJ1-1; D gene: -; clone size: -; V gene: TRBV5-4; CDR3 DNA: TGTGCCAGCAGCTTGGAAACCGGGAGAGAAGCTTTCTTT; CDR3 protein: CASSLETGREAFF
J gene: TRBJ2-3; D gene: -; clone size: -; V gene: TRBV19; CDR3 DNA: TGTGCCAGTAGTATGGCGCCAGGGTCAGATACGCAGTATTTT; CDR3 protein: CASSMAPGSDTQYF
J gene: TRBJ1-2; D gene: TRBD1; clone size: -; V gene: TRBV19; CDR3 DNA: TGTGCCAGTAGTATAGATTCTGCGACAGGGAACTATGGCTACACCTTC; CDR3 protein: CASSIDSATGNYGYTF
J gene: TRBJ1-1; D gene: -; clone size: -; V gene: TRBV19; CDR3 DNA: TGTGCCAGTAGTATAAGAAATGGAAGGAGGACTGAAGCTTTCTTT; CDR3 protein: CASSIRNGRRTEAFF
J gene: TRBJ1-2; D gene: -; clone size: -; V gene: TRBV6-2/TRBV6-3; CDR3 DNA: TGTGCCAGCAGCTTTCATACAGCTAACTATGGCTACACCTTC; CDR3 protein: CASSFHTANYGYTF
J gene: TRBJ2-7; D gene: TRBD1; clone size: -; V gene: TRBV29-1; CDR3 DNA: TGCAGCGGAGTGGACAGGGGTTTCGAGCAGTACTTC; CDR3 protein: CSGVDRGFEQYF
J gene: TRBJ2-5; D gene: -; clone size: -; V gene: TRBV29-1; CDR3 DNA: TGCAGCGTTGAGGCAGGGGCTGGAGAGACCCAGTACTTC; CDR3 protein: CSVEAGAGETQYF
J gene: TRBJ2-4; D gene: -; clone size: -; V gene: TRBV7-2; CDR3 DNA: TGTGCCAGCAGCTTATTATCGGGGGCCAAAAACATTCAGTACTTC; CDR3 protein: CASSLLSGAKNIQYF
J gene: TRBJ2-5; D gene: TRBD2; clone size: -; V gene: TRBV12-5; CDR3 DNA: TGTGCTAGTGGTTTCGTAGCGGGGGGGTACCAAGAGACCCAGTACTTC; CDR3 protein: CASGFVAGGYQETQYF
J gene: TRBJ1-2; D gene: TRBD1; clone size: once; V gene: TRBV12-3/TRBV12-4; CDR3 DNA: TGTGCCAGCAGCCGACAGGGGGCGGGCTACACCTTC; CDR3 protein: CASSRQGAGYTF
J gene: TRBJ1-3; D gene: -; clone size: -; V gene: TRBV3-1/TRBV3-2; CDR3 DNA: TGTGCCAGCAGCCAAGATCTAAGTTCTGGAAACACCATATATTTT; CDR3 protein: CASSQDLSSGNTIYF
J gene: TRBJ2-5; D gene: TRBD1; clone size: -; V gene: TRBV19; CDR3 DNA: TGTGCCAGTAGTATCATTCCGGGACAGGGGGAGGAGACCCAGTACTTC; CDR3 protein: CASSIIPGQGEETQYF
J gene: TRBJ1-2; D gene: TRBD1; clone size: once; V gene: TRBV5-6; CDR3 DNA: TGTGCCAGCAGCTTGGGCCGGACAGGGGTAGACTATGGCTACACCTTC; CDR3 protein: CASSLGRTGVDYGYTF
J gene: TRBJ2-7; D gene: TRBD1; clone size: -; V gene: TRBV2; CDR3 DNA: TGTGCCAGCGGATCTTACAGGGGTTACGAGCAGTACTTC; CDR3 protein: CASGSYRGYEQYF
J gene: TRBJ2-7; D gene: -; clone size: -; V gene: TRBV9; CDR3 DNA: TGTGCCAGCAGCGTAGACCCCGCCGTAGCTCCTAAGGAGCAGTACTTC; CDR3 protein: CASSVDPAVAPKEQYF
J gene: TRBJ1-2; D gene: TRBD1; clone size: -; V gene: TRBV11-2; CDR3 DNA: TGTGCCAGCAGCTTAGTGGGGGCAGGGGGCGACTATGGCTACACCTTC; CDR3 protein: CASSLVGAGGDYGYTF
J gene: TRBJ2-6; D gene: -; clone size: -; V gene: TRBV2; CDR3 DNA: TGTGCCAGCAGTGTTGGAAGACAAAGTTCTGGGGCCAACGTCCTGACTTTC; CDR3 protein: CASSVGRQSSGANVLTF
J gene: TRBJ1-3; D gene: -; clone size: -; V gene: TRBV7-9; CDR3 DNA: TGTGCCAGCAGCTTAGATGAGGGCAACACTGGAAACACCATATATTTT; CDR3 protein: CASSLDEGNTGNTIYF
J gene: TRBJ1-4; D gene: -; clone size: -; V gene: TRBV20-1; CDR3 DNA: TGCAGTGCTAGTTTTCAGGGAAGTCGAGAAAAACTGTTTTTT; CDR3 protein: CSASFQGSREKLFF
J gene: TRBJ2-5; D gene: -; clone size: -; V gene: TRBV12-3/TRBV12-4; CDR3 DNA: TGTGCCAGCAGGTCCGGGACTGAAGAGACCCAGTACTTC; CDR3 protein: CASRSGTEETQYF
J gene: TRBJ1-5; D gene: -; clone size: once; V gene: TRBV6-1; CDR3 DNA: TGTGCCAGCAGTGACCCCGAGGTCCAGCCCCAGCATTTT; CDR3 protein: CASSDPEVQPQHF
J gene: TRBJ2-5; D gene: TRBD2; clone size: once; V gene: TRBV6-5; CDR3 DNA: TGTGCCAGCAGCCGAGTAGCGGGGGAAGAGACCCAGTACTTC; CDR3 protein: CASSRVAGEETQYF
J gene: TRBJ1-5; D gene: -; clone size: -; V gene: TRBV2; CDR3 DNA: TGTGCCAGCAGTGAACCGGATTCGGGGTCGGGCAATCAGCCCCAGCATTTT; CDR3 protein: CASSEPDSGSGNQPQHF
J gene: TRBJ1-3; D gene: TRBD1; clone size: -; V gene: TRBV19; CDR3 DNA: TGTGCCAGTAGTATAGGGAGGTGGAAGGGGGCCCGCTCTGGAAACACCATATATTTT; CDR3 protein: CASSIGRWKGARSGNTIYF
J gene: TRBJ1-5; D gene: TRBD1; clone size: -; V gene: TRBV7-2; CDR3 DNA: TGTGCCAGCAGCTCAGGGGGAAATCAGCCCCAGCATTTT; CDR3 protein: CASSSGGNQPQHF
J gene: TRBJ1-6; D gene: -; clone size: few; V gene: TRBV11-3; CDR3 DNA: TGTGCCAGCAGCTCAGGGGAAATTAATTCACCCCTCCACTTT; CDR3 protein: CASSSGEINSPLHF
J gene: TRBJ1-1; D gene: -; clone size: -; V gene: TRBV19; CDR3 DNA: TGTGCCAGTAGTAGTCAGGCGAACACTGAAGCTTTCTTT; CDR3 protein: CASSSQANTEAFF